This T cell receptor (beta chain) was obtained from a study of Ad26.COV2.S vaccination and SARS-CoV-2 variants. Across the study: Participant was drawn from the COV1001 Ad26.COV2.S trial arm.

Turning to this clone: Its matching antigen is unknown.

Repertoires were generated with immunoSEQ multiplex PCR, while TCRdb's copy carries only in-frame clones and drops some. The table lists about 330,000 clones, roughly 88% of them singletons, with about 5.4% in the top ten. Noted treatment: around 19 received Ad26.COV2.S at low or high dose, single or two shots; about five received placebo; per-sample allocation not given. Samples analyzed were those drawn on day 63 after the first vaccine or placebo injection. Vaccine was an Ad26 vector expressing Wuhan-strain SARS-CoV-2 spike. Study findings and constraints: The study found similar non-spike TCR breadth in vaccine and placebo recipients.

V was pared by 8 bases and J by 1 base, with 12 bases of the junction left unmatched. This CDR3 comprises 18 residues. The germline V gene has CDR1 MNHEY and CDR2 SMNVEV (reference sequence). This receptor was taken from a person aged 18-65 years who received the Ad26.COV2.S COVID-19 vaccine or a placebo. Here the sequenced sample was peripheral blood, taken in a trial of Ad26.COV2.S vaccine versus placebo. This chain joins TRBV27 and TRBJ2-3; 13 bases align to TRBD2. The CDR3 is CASGYGTSGIIGTDTQYF. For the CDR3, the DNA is TGTGCCAGCGGATATGGGACTAGCGGGATCATCGGCACAGATACGCAGTATTTT.